A selection of T cell receptor beta chains follows, all from one sample in a study of patients and donors after allogeneic stem cell transplantation. From the RT-PCR reads, TCRdb called clonotypes with MiXCR, one entry per CDR3 protein. The table shows 150,000 to 250,000 distinct CDR3 sequences, with around two fifths occurring only once. Sequencing was done on a sample of blood, either unsorted or a sorted T cell fraction (not recorded which). These receptors came from a human donor who was either an allogeneic HSCT recipient or a stem cell or donor lymphocyte infusion donor (not recorded which). It is not recorded whose cells these are; they may come from a transplant donor. The CDR3 runs from the conserved cysteine through the conserved F or W. D genes are given only for firm matches. Size is stated for part of the rows, as once, few or many counts, or as a class when the clone is expanded.

>TRBV7-9|TRBJ2-7|.|.
TGTGCCAGCAGCTTAGAACCAGCCTACGAGCAGTACTTC
CASSLEPAYEQYF
>TRBV7-3|TRBJ2-1|.|TRBD2
TGTGCCAGCAGCTTAAGAGCGGGATGGGGGCAGTTCTTC
CASSLRAGWGQFF
>TRBV28|TRBJ2-1|.|.
TGTGCCAGCAGTTTATGGTCACCCGGCGGTGTCAATGAGCAGTTCTTC
CASSLWSPGGVNEQFF
>TRBV29-1|TRBJ2-1|.|.
TGCAGCGTTGAAAGCCCAGCGGTGTCATACAATGAGCAGTTCTTC
CSVESPAVSYNEQFF
>TRBV29-1|TRBJ2-1|few|.
TGCAGCGTTGATTCCTCCGGCCGCAATGAGCAGTTCTTC
CSVDSSGRNEQFF
>TRBV12-3/TRBV12-4|TRBJ2-7|few|.
TGTGCCAGCACCAAAGGTGGAGGCTACGAGCAGTACTTC
CASTKGGGYEQYF
>TRBV6-2/TRBV6-3|TRBJ2-6|.|.
TGTGCCAGCAGTTACTCGAGGGGGTCCCGCTCTGGGGCCAACGTCCTGACTTTC
CASSYSRGSRSGANVLTF
>TRBV4-1|TRBJ2-7|.|TRBD2
TGCGCCAGCAGCCAAGATCATAATAGCGGGAGGGCCATCGAGCAGTACTTC
CASSQDHNSGRAIEQYF
>TRBV15|TRBJ2-5|once|.
TGTGCCACCAGCAGCAGGGTCCAAGAGACCCAGTACTTC
CATSSRVQETQYF
>TRBV12-5|TRBJ2-5|.|.
TGCATACAGGGAGACGAAGAGACCCAGTACTTC
CIQGDEETQYF
>TRBV7-9|TRBJ2-3|.|.
TGTGCCAGCAGCTTAGAAACCAGCACAGATACGCAGTATTTT
CASSLETSTDTQYF
>TRBV11-2|TRBJ2-1|.|TRBD2
TGTGCCAGCAGCCGACGACTAGCGGGAGATGAGCAGTTCTTC
CASSRRLAGDEQFF
>TRBV28|TRBJ1-1|few|.
TGTGCCAGCAGTTTACCGGTTGAGGGTAACACTGAAGCTTTCTTT
CASSLPVEGNTEAFF
>TRBV29-1|TRBJ1-1|.|.
TGCAGCGTTGGTGGGGTCGGCGGAGTGAACACTGAAGCTTTCTTT
CSVGGVGGVNTEAFF
>TRBV12-3/TRBV12-4|TRBJ1-6|.|.
TGTGCCAGCAGCGGGACTGCGTCGAAGGGTTCACCCCTCCACTTT
CASSGTASKGSPLHF
>TRBV5-5|TRBJ2-7|.|.
TGTGCCAGCAGAGGGACGGATCCCTACGAGCAGTACTTC
CASRGTDPYEQYF
>TRBV5-1|TRBJ1-1|many|.
TGCGCCAGTACTCGGACAGAAGACACTGAAGCTTTCTTT
CASTRTEDTEAFF
>TRBV20-1|TRBJ2-7|.|.
TGCAGTGCTAGAGGCCTGAACGAGCAGTACTTC
CSARGLNEQYF
>TRBV15|TRBJ1-1|.|.
TGTGCCACCAGCAGCCCCATCTTCATGAACACTGAAGCTTTCTTT
CATSSPIFMNTEAFF
>TRBV12-3/TRBV12-4|TRBJ2-1|.|.
TGTGCCAGCAGTATCCCGCGGAATGAGCAGTTCTTC
CASSIPRNEQFF
>TRBV6-6|TRBJ1-2|.|TRBD1
TGTGCCAGCGGGGAGGGGGCCCCCAGGGGCTACACCTTC
CASGEGAPRGYTF
>TRBV7-2|TRBJ1-2|few|.
TGTGCCAGCAGCTTAGGGTTTTTAGCTAACTATGGCTACACCTTC
CASSLGFLANYGYTF
>TRBV2|TRBJ1-1|.|.
TGTGCCAGCAGTGGGGCAGGGCTGATGAACACTGAAGCTTTCTTT
CASSGAGLMNTEAFF
>TRBV12-3/TRBV12-4|TRBJ2-5|.|.
TGTGCCAGCAGTTTATCGCACCAGGAGACCCAGTACTTC
CASSLSHQETQYF
>TRBV6-2/TRBV6-3|TRBJ2-1|.|.
TGTGCCAGCAGTCCTTACAACAGGGCCCCCGAGCAGTTCTTC
CASSPYNRAPEQFF
>TRBV3-1|TRBJ1-2|few|.
TGTGCCAGCAGCCAAGGGGGAATACCCACCTTC
CASSQGGIPTF